What follows describes a single TCR beta chain. The sample is drawn from a study of blood T cell repertoires in COVID-19. The CDR3 loop spans 15 amino acids. With 7 bases clipped from V and 4 bases from J, the junction kept 10 bases outside the gene matches. CDR1 is LNHDA and CDR2 is SQIVND in the germline V gene (reference sequence). The method was immunoSEQ multiplex PCR; TCRdb's version includes in-frame clones alone and lacks a portion of them. The data show hundreds of thousands of clones, roughly 90% seen once. The sequenced sample consisted of peripheral blood. This clonotype originated in a woman aged 60 to 75 with COVID-19, enrolled during active disease. J is TRBJ2-7 and V is TRBV19; 10 bases are a match to TRBD2. The CDR3, as DNA: TGTGCCAGTACTTCTAGCGGGGGACCTGGGTACGAGCAGTACTTC. Translation gives CASTSSGGPGYEQYF.